This note documents a single T cell receptor beta chain sequence. The antigen this receptor binds is unknown. Base qualities are not at hand, and no much larger clone is one base apart. The cohort comprised some 700 healthy bone marrow donors. At the time of sampling, all cohort members were nominally healthy, though unrecorded immune exposures were likely present. The donor was CMV seronegative and was included in the group of under 450 seronegative cohort members. A peripheral blood sample was collected from each donor, and TCR beta sequencing was performed on peripheral blood mononuclear cells. Genomic DNA was extracted from the blood cell samples with the Qiagen DNeasy Blood Extraction Kit. This sample was taken from a study of cytomegalovirus exposure and HLA in healthy donors listed by TCRdb under 2017. Concerning the study at large: In an earlier analysis of approximately 640 of the donors, approximately 300 Gb of sequence data and just under 120 million unique TCR beta sequences from about 179 million T cells were reported. In addition to the first cohort of roughly 670 subjects, a separate validation cohort of 130 or so different subjects was used. Class I and class II HLA loci were covered by the typing at four-digit resolution. The study used immunosequencing to profile the T cell repertoires of about 670 subjects and linked those repertoires to cytomegalovirus serostatus. All discovery cohort repertoires had been generated on a single sequencing platform. The study aimed to test whether cataloging public T cell receptors could reveal signatures of past pathogen exposure. To predict cytomegalovirus infection status, the study brought together high-throughput TCR immunosequencing, statistical association of individual TCRs with disease status, and machine learning. In the later analysis, no new phenotypic data were used to find candidate immune exposures; instead, reliance was placed on TCR beta sequences and their occurrence across donors. To decide whether each TCR beta V gene segment behaved as functional or pseudogenic, an earlier analysis of fewer than 750 of the donors relied on high-throughput TCR beta sequencing. Among roughly 400 genotyped donors of the cohort, an average of roughly 230,000 unique TCR beta nucleotide sequences was sequenced per donor, of which about 19% were non-productive. Typing coverage varied by locus: roughly 629-630 donors for A, B, C, DRB1 and DQB1; roughly 560 for DQA1; 600 to 610 for DPA1; approximately 470 for DPB1. An early release covering approximately 600 HLA-typed donors comprised about 290 gigabases of sequencing data and around 80 million unique TCR sequences. Genome-wide SNP genotypes for about three fifths of the roughly 700 donors were used in a later genetic analysis, which treated that subset as a discovery cohort. To study patterns of TCR occurrence, a later analysis re-analyzed previously published TCR beta repertoires from 700 or so donors and added high-resolution HLA genotyping. Alongside the repertoire data, information on donor age, sex, ethnicity and CMV serostatus was compiled. Of the 300 to 500 genotyped donors, less than 90% were placed in the genetic ancestry cluster associated with self-reported Caucasian donors. About five DR-DQ haplotypes were treated as single units for association and clustering because of strong linkage in the cohort.

The full study reports these points: Three of the identified cytomegalovirus-associated TCR beta chains were confirmed in vitro to be specific for cytomegalovirus antigens. A later analysis found that HLA-associated TCR beta chains were more clonally expanded and had lower generation probabilities than equally common non-associated chains. According to a later analysis, most CMV-associated TCR beta chains appeared to be HLA-restricted, and the HLA associations seemed to be driven largely by CMV exposure. Most TCR sequences were seen in very few donors, while some public TCRs were found in many individuals. A further reported finding was that TCR beta sequences accurately predicted the HLA-A and HLA-B alleles for most subjects in the first cohort. A later genetic analysis reported fewer N-insertions in productive TCRs among donors in an Asian-associated ancestry cluster than the roughly 670-donor mean. In a later genetic analysis, a missense DCLRE1C variant was associated with V-gene and J-gene trimming of TCR beta chains, and the association was replicated in an independent cohort. Assigning TCR associations to individual alleles was difficult when HLA alleles, especially DR and DQ, strongly co-occurred. Because counts were too low, seventeen rarely observed V segments, including chromosome 9 orphons, were excluded from the earlier analysis of some 540 of the donors. This cohort had only TCR beta chains sequenced, and the lack of alpha or paired-chain data limited which features could be detected. Some IMGT-functional V segments, including TRBV6-2 and TRBV6-3, could not be distinguished by the 87-base-pair reads and were therefore excluded. HLA typing was unavailable for some donors at each locus, so association tests used only the typed subset. In a later analysis, 16,951 TCR beta sequences were associated with specific HLA alleles at a false discovery rate of 0.05. The classifier was reported to diagnose cytomegalovirus status with high specificity and sensitivity in both the original and validation cohorts. Roughly uniform sequencing depth across donors was assumed in presence/absence analyses, although this assumption may not hold. A cluster of highly shared sequence variants was judged likely to be a technical artifact of the sequencing pipeline. In a later analysis, the rate of TCR association differed among HLA loci, with DRB1 alleles having the most associated TCRs and HLA-C alleles having the fewest. The authors suggested that the approach could potentially be generalized to other disease states and immunological phenotypes. Immune exposure information for the cohort was limited to CMV serostatus. Linkage disequilibrium might explain the correlated functional status among segregating V segments, but an unknown experimental factor could not be excluded. A total of 150 to 200 TCR beta chains were listed by the study as associated with cytomegalovirus. According to a later analysis, parvovirus B19, influenza, CMV and Epstein-Barr virus appeared linked to several top co-occurrence clusters. An earlier analysis of around 540 of the donors showed that most TCR beta V segments appeared in productive rearrangements either about 87% or about 30% of the time, which broadly matched IMGT annotations.

Library construction relied on the immunoSEQ multiplex PCR assay. A mixture of 60 forward primers for TCR Vbeta segments and 13 reverse primers for TCR Jbeta segments was used in the multiplex PCR. Amplification of the CDR3 region of rearranged TCR beta genes was performed with a multiplex PCR assay on genomic DNA. The Illumina HiSeq System was used to sequence the amplified TCR beta libraries as 87-base-pair reads. In the authors' own workflow: A later analysis counted 75 million to 100 million unique TCR beta chains across the 666 repertoires, and roughly 11 million of these chains were shared by at least two donors. Raw reads were error-corrected and collapsed into unique sequences with a nearest-neighbor algorithm that merged closely related sequences to remove PCR and sequencing errors. V, D and J gene segments were assigned by aligning CDR3 sequences to IMGT reference sequences. For a sequence to be retained, at least a six-nucleotide match to both a V gene segment and a J gene segment was required. A rearrangement was called productive if the CDR3 had no stop codons and remained in frame with V and J, and every other rearrangement was called non-productive. CDR3 was defined by IMGT convention, running from the second conserved V-encoded cysteine to the conserved J-encoded phenylalanine. Sequences without an unambiguous match to a single V gene segment were excluded from the earlier analysis of several hundred of the donors. In an earlier analysis of 587 of the donors, V segments were called functional above 56.7% productive rearrangements and were called segregating when the between-donor standard deviation exceeded 5%. A statistical classification framework was built to diagnose cytomegalovirus status from the catalog of TCR beta chain sequences. In a later analysis, V and J genes were assigned by comparing TCR nucleotide sequences against IMGT/GENE-DB human TR gene sequences. In a later analysis, CDR3 sequences and most-parsimonious VDJ recombination scenarios were assigned using the TCRdist pipeline. In a later analysis, every TCR beta chain was defined by the combination of its CDR3 amino acid sequence and its V-gene family, and reads without a unique V-gene family were dropped. A later analysis removed 500 to 650 highly shared, low-generation-probability nucleotide sequences to deal with suspected cross-contamination and a sequencing artifact. For each public chain, a later analysis derived a clonal expansion index from normalized ranks of inferred template counts within each repertoire. In a later analysis, generation probabilities were computed with a VDJ recombination model fitted to out-of-frame rearrangements, and the resulting probabilities were checked against IGoR. A later analysis scored TCR-TCR, TCR-HLA and TCR-CMV co-occurrence with hypergeometric tests, applying a repertoire-size bias correction to TCR pairs. In a later analysis, false discovery rates were estimated by permuting HLA or CMV assignments 20 times. In a later analysis, co-occurring TCRs were grouped using DBSCAN, with TCRdist sequence similarity added in when clustering inside HLA-allele-positive subsets. For co-occurrence clustering, repertoires with fewer than 30,000 or more than 120,000 public chains were excluded, along with 5 or 6 repertoires with anomalous nucleotide sharing. Entries here come from immuneACCESS through TCRdb and include only in-frame sequences with V and J called. Some clones fail to appear in such tables; in the studies checked, an unresolved V gene covers under half of the shortfall, and the cause of the remainder is unknown. Clonal size and the V and J genes are those of that table, whereas D and trimming came from the DNA. Counted in this sample were some 110,000 clones; roughly 80% of them appeared once. The ten largest account for approximately 2.1% of the sample.

CDR1 LNHDA and CDR2 SQIVND were looked up in the germline V gene (reference sequence). Taken from cysteine to phenylalanine, the CDR3 has 13 residues. Only CDR3 DNA is held: 39 bases, read in frame from base 1. Cut back by 3 bases and 6 bases, the V and J ends lie 9 bases apart. This clonotype originated in a man aged 25 to 45 in good health and CMV-seronegative. Sample: PBMCs. Recombination linked TRBV19 to TRBJ1-5; the D segment cannot be called with confidence. DNA sequence: TGTGCCAGTAGTATTCTCCCTCCTCAGCCCCAGCATTTT. Translated, this gives CASSILPPQPQHF. The variable domain in full, with residues beyond the CDR3 obtained from the reference TRBV19 and TRBJ1-5 genes, is DGGITQSPKYLFRKEGQNVTLSCEQNLNHDAMYWYRQDPGQGLRLIYYSQIVNDFQKGDIAEGYSVSREKKESFPLTVTSAQKNPTAFYLCASSILPPQPQHFGDGTRLSIL.